These T cell receptor beta chains were read from a single sample in a study of blood T cell repertoires in COVID-19. Sequencing used immunoSEQ multiplex PCR; TCRdb keeps in-frame clones, though not all of them. The repertoire has roughly 15,000 clones, over 75% of them found once; the top ten carry around 15%. The sequenced sample was peripheral blood. These receptor sequences come from a man in his fifties or sixties with active COVID-19. Each CDR3 is given with its conserved first and last residue. The D gene is left open where the match is weak. Where a row states a size, it is once, few, many or the class of an expanded clone; other rows omit it.

j_call d_call v_call clone_size cdr3_length cdr3_aa cdr3_nt
TRBJ1-5 TRBD1 TRBV25-1 - 16 CASSGDRVGSNQPQHF TGTGCCAGCAGTGGGGACAGAGTCGGGAGCAATCAGCCCCAGCATTTT
TRBJ2-5 TRBD2 TRBV4-2 - 18 CASSEGGGLAGAGETQYF TGTGCCAGCAGTGAAGGGGGCGGTCTAGCGGGAGCGGGGGAGACCCAGTACTTC
TRBJ2-4 - TRBV28 - 14 CASSPRDTQNIQYF TGTGCCAGCAGTCCCCGGGACACCCAAAACATTCAGTACTTC
TRBJ2-5 - TRBV7-2 once 14 CASSFRGFGETQYF TGTGCCAGCAGCTTCAGAGGGTTTGGGGAGACCCAGTACTTC
TRBJ1-5 TRBD1 TRBV5-6 - 14 CASSSGQRNQPQHF TGTGCCAGCAGCTCGGGACAGAGAAATCAGCCCCAGCATTTT
TRBJ1-2 - TRBV4-1 - 13 CASSQNTNYGYTF TGCGCCAGCAGCCAGAACACGAACTATGGCTACACCTTC
TRBJ1-1 - TRBV5-8 - 12 CASSLVSTEAFF TGTGCCAGCAGCTTGGTGAGTACTGAAGCTTTCTTT
TRBJ2-6 TRBD1 TRBV18 - 16 CASSSTGGDGANVLTF TGTGCCAGCTCATCGACAGGGGGCGATGGGGCCAACGTCCTGACTTTC
TRBJ2-1 - TRBV6-2/TRBV6-3 - 12 CASSPFGGEQFF TGTGCCAGCAGCCCATTTGGAGGTGAGCAGTTCTTC
TRBJ1-1 - TRBV19 - 15 CASSSYPGSHTEAFF TGTGCCAGTAGTAGTTACCCAGGGTCCCACACTGAAGCTTTCTTT
TRBJ2-3 TRBD2 TRBV6-5 - 15 CASSSREGHTDTQYF TGTGCCAGCAGCTCTAGGGAGGGCCACACAGATACGCAGTATTTT
TRBJ1-1 - TRBV11-2 - 12 CASSLDTAEAFF TGTGCCAGCAGCTTAGATACGGCTGAAGCTTTCTTT
TRBJ1-3 TRBD1 TRBV5-5 - 17 CASSRQGGHGSGNTIYF TGTGCCAGCAGCCGACAGGGAGGCCATGGCTCTGGAAACACCATATATTTT
TRBJ1-2 TRBD1 TRBV18 - 14 CASSQGASNYGYTF TGTGCCAGCTCACAGGGGGCTTCTAACTATGGCTACACCTTC
TRBJ1-1 - TRBV18 - 13 CASSQTVLTEAFF TGTGCCAGCTCTCAGACAGTCCTCACTGAAGCTTTCTTT
TRBJ1-6 - TRBV4-3 - 16 CASSHLTSNGNSPLHF TGCGCCAGCAGCCACCTGACCTCCAACGGGAATTCACCCCTCCACTTT
TRBJ2-7 TRBD2 TRBV3-1/TRBV3-2 - 18 CASSQDLPGGLATYEQYF TGTGCCAGCAGCCAAGACTTACCTGGTGGACTAGCGACCTACGAGCAGTACTTC
TRBJ2-2 - TRBV5-4 once 14 CASSTDTNTGELFF TGTGCCAGCAGCACGGACACGAACACCGGGGAGCTGTTTTTT
TRBJ1-5 - TRBV19 - 16 CASSIGSREGNQPQHF TGTGCCAGTAGTATAGGGAGCAGGGAGGGCAATCAGCCCCAGCATTTT
TRBJ1-6 TRBD1 TRBV4-2 few 14 CASSLTGWDSPLHF TGTGCCAGCAGCCTGACAGGGTGGGATTCACCCCTCCACTTT
TRBJ2-3 TRBD1 TRBV2 once 15 CASSDLGGSTDTQYF TGTGCCAGCAGTGATTTAGGGGGCAGCACAGATACGCAGTATTTT
TRBJ2-4 TRBD1 TRBV9 - 15 CASSVGGTGGVIQYF TGTGCCAGCAGCGTAGGAGGGACAGGGGGTGTCATTCAGTACTTC
TRBJ1-6 - TRBV2 - 15 CASSEGVPGNSPLHF TGTGCCAGCAGTGAAGGTGTTCCCGGGAATTCACCCCTCCACTTT
TRBJ2-3 TRBD2 TRBV15 - 16 CATSRTSRFSTDTQYF TGTGCCACCAGCAGGACTAGCCGGTTTAGCACAGATACGCAGTATTTT
TRBJ2-3 TRBD1 TRBV7-2 - 15 CASSPGTGWADTQYF TGTGCCAGCAGCCCAGGGACAGGGTGGGCAGATACGCAGTATTTT
TRBJ2-1 TRBD2 TRBV19 - 13 CASSPGLAYEQFF TGTGCCAGTAGTCCTGGACTAGCCTATGAGCAGTTCTTC
TRBJ2-1 - TRBV11-2 - 14 CASSLDILYNEQFF TGTGCCAGCAGCTTAGATATATTATACAATGAGCAGTTCTTC
TRBJ1-1 - TRBV10-3 once 13 CAISDGGGTEAFF TGTGCCATCAGTGATGGGGGAGGCACTGAAGCTTTCTTT
TRBJ2-5 TRBD1 TRBV28 - 16 CASSGAGGAWQETQYF TGTGCCAGCAGTGGAGCAGGGGGCGCGTGGCAAGAGACCCAGTACTTC
TRBJ2-7 - TRBV11-3 medium-sized 14 CASSRPGLSYEQYF TGTGCCAGCAGCCGACCGGGACTTTCCTACGAGCAGTACTTC
TRBJ2-1 TRBD2 TRBV9 - 15 CASSGAGAFANEQFF TGTGCCAGCAGCGGAGCGGGAGCGTTTGCCAATGAGCAGTTCTTC
TRBJ2-1 - TRBV30 - 14 CASHLGDRLNEQFF TGTGCCTCCCACTTGGGCGATAGACTAAATGAGCAGTTCTTC
TRBJ2-2 - TRBV11-3 - 15 CASSLVRGGTGELFF TGTGCCAGCAGCCTAGTCAGGGGTGGCACCGGGGAGCTGTTTTTT
TRBJ1-2 - TRBV5-8 - 14 CASSLRAGPYGYTF TGTGCCAGCAGCTTGCGGGCAGGGCCTTATGGCTACACCTTC
TRBJ2-1 TRBD1 TRBV18 - 13 CASTGTGGRGQFF TGTGCCAGTACCGGGACAGGGGGCAGGGGACAGTTCTTC
TRBJ1-2 - TRBV6-2/TRBV6-3 - 15 CASSKDSLGNYGYTF TGTGCCAGCAGCAAGGACAGCCTGGGGAACTATGGCTACACCTTC
TRBJ2-3 - TRBV6-4 - 14 CASSDSQGADTQYF TGTGCCAGCAGTGACTCGCAGGGCGCAGATACGCAGTATTTT
TRBJ1-3 - TRBV19 once 15 CASSSGLTTGNTIYF TGTGCCAGTAGTAGTGGACTTACCACTGGAAACACCATATATTTT
TRBJ2-5 - TRBV6-5 - 16 CASSYFPARGQETQYF TGTGCCAGCAGTTACTTCCCGGCCAGGGGCCAAGAGACCCAGTACTTC
TRBJ2-2 TRBD1 TRBV30 - 15 CAWSAGTGVPGELFF TGTGCCTGGAGTGCCGGGACAGGGGTCCCCGGGGAGCTGTTTTTT
TRBJ2-1 - TRBV18 - 16 CASSPPRQNLGNEQFF TGTGCCAGCTCACCACCGAGGCAGAATTTGGGCAATGAGCAGTTCTTC
TRBJ1-6 - TRBV28 - 15 CASLGGGKNNSPLHF TGTGCCAGCTTAGGGGGAGGGAAGAATAATTCACCCCTCCACTTT
TRBJ2-7 TRBD1 TRBV6-5 - 15 CASSNPRQGTYEQYF TGTGCCAGCAGTAATCCTCGACAGGGAACCTACGAGCAGTACTTC
TRBJ1-2 - TRBV28 - 13 CASSSGQSYGYTF TGTGCCAGCAGTTCCGGACAGAGCTATGGCTACACCTTC
TRBJ1-6 - TRBV6-1 few 15 CASSDESSYNSPLHF TGTGCCAGCAGTGATGAGAGCTCCTATAATTCACCCCTCCACTTT
TRBJ1-1 TRBD1 TRBV7-9 - 13 CASSLGQGSEAFF TGTGCCAGCAGCCTAGGACAGGGCTCGGAAGCTTTCTTT
TRBJ1-2 TRBD1 TRBV19 - 14 CASSIGQGDYGYTF TGTGCCAGTAGTATAGGACAGGGGGACTATGGCTACACCTTC
TRBJ2-2 - TRBV5-4 few 16 CASSPAAGYNTGELFF TGTGCCAGCAGCCCCGCGGCAGGGTACAACACCGGGGAGCTGTTTTTT
TRBJ1-2 TRBD1 TRBV6-2/TRBV6-3 - 12 CASSGTGNGYTF TGTGCCAGCAGCGGGACAGGGAATGGCTACACCTTC
TRBJ2-7 TRBD2 TRBV15 once 15 CATTNRLAGGYEQYF TGTGCCACCACCAATCGACTAGCGGGAGGGTACGAGCAGTACTTC
TRBJ1-2 - TRBV6-1 - 16 CASSEVPGAGNYGYTF TGTGCCAGCAGTGAAGTTCCGGGAGCGGGAAACTATGGCTACACCTTC
TRBJ2-5 - TRBV7-2 - 15 CASSVGEVSKETQYF TGTGCCAGCAGCGTTGGAGAGGTGTCTAAAGAGACCCAGTACTTC
TRBJ2-7 TRBD2 TRBV5-6 - 16 CASSRPAGGLSYEQYF TGTGCCAGCAGCCGCCCAGCGGGAGGGTTGTCCTACGAGCAGTACTTC
TRBJ1-4 TRBD1 TRBV7-8 - 17 CASSFSLPGQGGEKLFF TGTGCCAGCAGCTTTTCGCTGCCGGGACAGGGGGGGGAAAAACTGTTTTTT